The 27 T cell receptor beta chains presented below share a single source sample, sequenced in a study of immune evolution from preneoplasia to lung adenocarcinoma. Here immunoSEQ multiplex PCR was the method, and the copy in TCRdb shows in-frame clones only, minus some. This sample has about 4,900 clones, with more than 80% found just once. The sample taken for sequencing was FFPE adjacent normal lung tissue. These receptors were obtained from a donor at least 70 years old with lung adenocarcinoma.

This rearrangement joins TRBV4-1 to TRBJ1-2, with 7 bases fitting TRBD1. The CDR3 loop spans 14 amino acids. Trimming removed 3 bases from V and 4 bases from J; junction bases left unmatched: 5. CDR1 and CDR2 (germline): MGHRA, YSYEKL. The CDR3 DNA reads as TGCGCCAGCAGCCAGGTGGGACAGCCCTATGGCTACACCTTC. Translation gives CASSQVGQPYGYTF.

The chain is built from TRBV19 and TRBJ2-4; 11 bases fit TRBD1. CDR3 size: 17 residues. The V segment lost 4 bases and the J segment 6 bases; nucleotides outside the gene matches: 11. CDR1 and CDR2 (germline): LNHDA, SQIVND (reference sequence). The CDR3 nucleotides read TGTGCCAGTAGTAAGGACAGGGGGCCGTTTGGTAGAAACATTCAGTACTTC. Amino acid sequence: CASSKDRGPFGRNIQYF.

CDR3 coding DNA: TGTGCCAGCAGCTTAACTTACAGACTAACTAACTATGGCTACACCTTC. Translation: CASSLTYRLTNYGYTF. The chain uses TRBV7-2 and TRBJ1-2; D ambiguous. CDR3 length: 16 amino acids. CDR1 is SGHTA, CDR2 FQGNSA, per germline. Trimming removed 2 bases at V and 0 bases at J, with 13 bases between.

The chain couples TRBV28 to TRBJ2-3, with D unclear. The V gene lost 6 bases and the J gene lost 2 bases, with 3 bases spanning the gap. In germline, CDR1 is MDHEN, CDR2 SYDVKM. This CDR3 is built from 11 residues. In nucleotides, the CDR3 is TGTGCCAGCAGCCACACAGATACGCAGTATTTT. This gives the protein CASSHTDTQYF.

The gene calls are TRBV4-2 and TRBJ2-1; D may be TRBD2 (5 bases). V was pared by 0 bases and J by 6 bases, with 15 bases between. The CDR3 runs 16 residues. CDR1 is LGHNA, CDR2 YNFKEQ, per germline. This CDR3 is CASSQEWGAAINEQFF. The CDR3 coding sequence is TGTGCCAGCAGCCAAGAATGGGGAGCGGCCATCAATGAGCAGTTCTTC.

This clone was counted between two and nine times. This rearrangement joins TRBV18 to TRBJ1-1, with TRBD1 identical over 7 bases. The CDR3 contains 15 residues. From germline, CDR1 is KGHSH and CDR2 LQKENI. V lost 4 bases to trimming and J lost 0 bases; unmatched junction nucleotides: 5. The CDR3 nucleotides read TGTGCCAGCTCACAGGGGGCGAGGATGAACACTGAAGCTTTCTTT. Its translation: CASSQGARMNTEAFF.

This chain uses TRBV30 with TRBJ1-4; D may be TRBD1 (5 bases). This CDR3 has 14 residues. Trimming took off 4 bases at V and 8 bases at J, with 17 bases between the two ends. Germline V gene sequence: CDR1 GTSNPN, CDR2 SVGIG (reference sequence). The CDR3 loop reads CAWNKGSGIEKLFF. DNA for the CDR3: TGTGCCTGGAACAAGGGCTCAGGGATCGAAAAACTGTTTTTT.

The genes are TRBV7-9 and TRBJ1-4; 10 nucleotides align to TRBD1. Trimming at V came to 3 bases and at J to 6 bases, leaving 7 bases not matched to a gene. This CDR3 region has 16 residues. CDR1 SEHNR and CDR2 FQNEAQ come from the germline V gene (reference sequence). CDR3 region: CASSLTSGTGDEKLFF. CDR3 coding DNA: TGTGCCAGCAGCTTGACCTCCGGGACAGGGGATGAAAAACTGTTTTTT.

The chain is built from TRBV19 and TRBJ2-2; 7 bases line up with TRBD2. The germline V gene has CDR1 LNHDA and CDR2 SQIVND (reference sequence). This CDR3 has 16 amino acids. With V trimmed by 5 bases and J by 3 bases, 9 bases remained unmatched. This CDR3 is CASSATSDRDTGELFF. In DNA form, the CDR3 reads TGTGCCAGTAGTGCAACTAGCGATCGGGACACCGGGGAGCTGTTTTTT. Together with reference TRBV19 and TRBJ2-2, the CDR3 gives the full variable domain: DGGITQSPKYLFRKEGQNVTLSCEQNLNHDAMYWYRQDPGQGLRLIYYSQIVNDFQKGDIAEGYSVSREKKESFPLTVTSAQKNPTAFYLCASSATSDRDTGELFFGEGSRLTVL.

V and J are TRBV9 and TRBJ2-5; 14 bases line up with TRBD2. The CDR3 is 16 residues long. Germline V lookup: CDR1 SGDLS, CDR2 YYNGEE. J lost 4 bases, V lost 4 bases, and 6 bases had no gene match. In DNA, the CDR3 is TGTGCCAGCAGCTCCGGACTAGCGGGAGGTGGAGAGACCCAGTACTTC. Translated, it gives CASSSGLAGGGETQYF.

V and J are TRBV2 and TRBJ2-5; D unresolved. The CDR3 covers 13 residues. Trimming left V 6 bases short and J 2 bases short, with 10 bases between. Germline V lookup: CDR1 SNHLY, CDR2 FYNNEI. In DNA form, the CDR3 reads TGTGCCAGCAGCCGCGCGGATCAAGAGACCCAGTACTTC. Protein product: CASSRADQETQYF.

The chain couples TRBV5-1 to TRBJ1-1; TRBD1 is a possible D gene (6 bases). This CDR3 is built from 14 residues. V lost 4 bases and J lost 2, with 12 bases in between. CDR1 SGHRS and CDR2 YFSETQ come from the germline V gene. The CDR3 sequence is CASSRARGNTEAFF. CDR3 sequence (DNA): TGCGCCAGCAGCAGAGCCAGGGGTAACACTGAAGCTTTCTTT.

The chain employs TRBV10-1 and TRBJ2-3; D remains unclear. Deletions cut 0 bases from V and 9 bases from J, with 16 bases between. Germline V CDR1 and CDR2: WNHNN, SYGVQD (reference sequence). This CDR3 region has 15 residues. The CDR3 loop reads CASSESINPAITQYF. As DNA, the CDR3 is TGCGCCAGCAGTGAGTCGATTAACCCCGCTATCACGCAGTATTTT.

Regarding this clone: Sequence at one end of the junction differs from germline and may be a read error. Other nucleotide sequences from this sample produce the same CDR3. The gene calls are TRBV11-2 and TRBJ2-5, with a possible D match to TRBD1 (5 bases). Germline-derived CDR1 and CDR2 are SGHAT and FQNNGV. The CDR3 runs to 14 residues. CDR3 in DNA: TGTGCAAGCAGCTCCCGCACAGGCCAAGAGACCCAGTACTTC. Its protein is CASSSRTGQETQYF.

V is TRBV18 and J is TRBJ2-1; TRBD2 matches at 9 bases. CDR3 length equals 16 residues. Germline CDR1 KGHSH, CDR2 LQKENI. The ends lost 0 bases at V and 6 bases at J; junction bases unmatched: 6. CDR3 nucleotides: TGTGCCAGCTCACCACCCGGACTAGCGTTGGGCAATGAGCAGTTCTTC. This codes for CASSPPGLALGNEQFF.

The genes are TRBV13 and TRBJ2-5, with D unclear. Germline CDR1 is PRHDT and CDR2 is FYEKMQ (reference sequence). The CDR3 loop spans 15 amino acids. Trimming removed 4 bases at V and 2 bases at J, with 14 bases between. CDR3 nucleotide sequence: TGTGCCAGCAGCTCCCAGGCTGGGTTTCAAGAGACCCAGTACTTC. Protein: CASSSQAGFQETQYF.

The V and J genes are TRBV9 and TRBJ1-1; D is undetermined. Trimming took 3 bases from V and 1 from J, leaving 13 bases between them. The CDR3 has 15 amino acids. Germline CDR1 SGDLS, CDR2 YYNGEE. The CDR3: CASSAEAEPNTEAFF. The CDR3 DNA sequence: TGTGCCAGCAGCGCTGAAGCAGAGCCGAACACTGAAGCTTTCTTT.

The chain recombines TRBV13 with TRBJ2-7, with 8 bases lining up with TRBD1. The germline V gene has CDR1 PRHDT and CDR2 FYEKMQ (reference sequence). The ends lost 2 bases at V and 4 bases at J; junction bases unmatched: 10. The CDR3 is 16 amino acids. The CDR3 sequence: CASSLIRDRRFYEQYF. DNA of the CDR3: TGTGCCAGCAGCTTAATCCGGGACAGGAGATTTTACGAGCAGTACTTC.

The rearrangement uses TRBV5-8 and TRBJ2-3; 7 bases line up with TRBD2. CDR3 size: 15 residues. Germline assignment: CDR1 SGHTS and CDR2 YDEGEE. With V trimmed by 0 bases and J by 4 bases, 5 bases remained unmatched. The CDR3 spells CASSLGGSQADTQYF. DNA for the CDR3: TGTGCCAGCAGCTTGGGCGGGAGTCAAGCAGATACGCAGTATTTT.

This clone was seen a handful of times. The chain joins TRBV27 to TRBJ1-1; D is uncertain. V dropped 10 bases and J dropped 6 bases, with 12 bases sitting between them. The germline CDR1 and CDR2 sequences are MNHEY and SMNVEV (reference sequence). The CDR3 is 11 residues long. CDR3 loop: CAKWSRAEAFF. CDR3 DNA sequence: TGTGCCAAATGGTCACGGGCTGAAGCTTTCTTT.

The chain has TRBV6-5 and TRBJ1-1; D might be TRBD1 (5 bases). This CDR3 spans 14 amino acids. Germline V gives CDR1 MNHEY, CDR2 SVGAGI. V was pared by 4 bases and J by 4 bases, with 13 bases between. The CDR3 loop reads CASSWDFRGTEAFF. In nucleotides, the CDR3 is TGTGCCAGCAGTTGGGACTTCCGGGGCACTGAAGCTTTCTTT.

This clone showed up just a few times. The gene calls are TRBV4-3 and TRBJ2-7; the match to TRBD2 covers 11 bases. The CDR3 spans 14 residues. V was pared by 1 base and J by 4 bases, with 0 bases of the junction left unmatched. The V gene's germline CDR1 is LGHNA and CDR2 YSLEER. The CDR3 DNA is TGCGCCAGCAGCCAAGCTAGCGGGAGGTACGAGCAGTACTTC. It yields the protein CASSQASGRYEQYF.

This rearrangement joins TRBV30 to TRBJ1-1; D possibly corresponds to TRBD1 (5 bases). CDR3 length: 14 residues. Germline CDR1 and CDR2: GTSNPN and SVGIG (reference sequence). Between the trimmed V and J ends, which lost 1 base and 5 bases, there was a span of 14 bases. The CDR3 nucleotides are TGTGCCTGGAGTGGTACAGGATCGGGGACTGAAGCTTTCTTT. Amino acid sequence: CAWSGTGSGTEAFF.

The chain recombines TRBV2 with TRBJ2-7, with 11 positions matching TRBD1. Germline values: CDR1 SNHLY, CDR2 FYNNEI. This CDR3 comprises 14 residues. V shed 5 bases and J 3 bases; nucleotides not matched to a gene: 3. The CDR3 region is CASSSGTGGYEQYF. The CDR3 nucleotides read TGTGCCAGCAGTTCCGGGACAGGGGGCTACGAGCAGTACTTC.

The chain is built from TRBV2 and TRBJ1-5; no clear D. V dropped 3 bases and J dropped 5 bases, with 14 bases sitting between them. The V gene's germline CDR1 is SNHLY and CDR2 FYNNEI. CDR3 length: 15 residues. The CDR3 bases are TGTGCCAGCAGTGAGGGCGGTCCCGAAGATCAGCCCCAGCATTTT. Translation: CASSEGGPEDQPQHF.

CDR3 coding DNA: TGTGCCAGCAGAAGACAGGGTATGGGTGGCTACACCTTC. Translation: CASRRQGMGGYTF. This chain links TRBV6-5 with TRBJ1-2; 7 bases agree with TRBD1. The CDR3 runs to 13 residues. Trimming at V came to 6 bases and at J to 7 bases, leaving 8 bases not matched to a gene. Germline lookup yields CDR1 MNHEY and CDR2 SVGAGI.

This sequence joins TRBV4-2 and TRBJ2-1; TRBD2 matches at 8 bases. Germline V gives CDR1 LGHNA, CDR2 YNFKEQ. Unmatched junction bases numbered 11, after V lost 3 bases and J lost 4 bases. The CDR3 extends over 17 amino acids. CDR3 loop: CASSHTGGAGFYNEQFF. The CDR3 nucleotides read TGTGCCAGCAGCCACACCGGGGGGGCGGGATTTTACAATGAGCAGTTCTTC.